One T cell receptor (beta chain) is described in this entry. Its antigen specificity is not known. One base away there is no much larger clone; base qualities are not given. The selected pancreatic ductal adenocarcinoma patients had received surgery without neoadjuvant therapy. Right after surgery, resected tumor tissue went into ice-cold media, and part of that tissue was flash frozen for DNA and RNA. Using the DNeasy Blood and Tissue Kit along with Proteinase K and RNase treatment, genomic DNA was extracted from 7 PBMC specimens and about nine flash-frozen tumor specimens. These data come from a study of T cells in pancreatic ductal adenocarcinoma (dated by TCRdb to the late 2010s). Background on the whole study: The work assessed suppressive cells as well as CD8+ T cells infiltrating resected pancreatic ductal adenocarcinoma, measuring their numbers, locations, and properties, in order to shed light on the adaptive T-cell response that occurs naturally.

The CDR3 runs 12 residues from the cysteine to the phenylalanine. This entry keeps only the CDR3 DNA: 36 bases, framed from base 1. V is clipped by 4 bases and J by 3 bases, and the sequence between their germline boundaries is 8 bases long. CDR1 and CDR2, looked up from the germline V gene, are SGDLS and YYNGEE. On the study overall, not on this receptor specifically: There was no significant difference in T-cell clonality between tumor and blood, where mean clonality was approximately 0.12 for tumors and more than 0.065 for blood. Because most pancreatic cancer patients present with inoperable disease, the resected cohort was biased toward the minority with early-stage disease. Comparisons of clonality between tumor and blood may be biased toward lower diversity because tumors are enriched in CD45RO+ effector T cells rather than naive T cells. More total productive templates and roughly 8-fold more unique clonotypes were found in blood samples than in tumor samples.

The immunoSEQ hsTCRB kit was used to amplify TCR beta CDR3 regions from genomic DNA. An Illumina HiSeq system was used for high-throughput TRB CDR3 sequencing. Concerning the study's data processing: Sequencing reads were analyzed with the immunoSEQ software, and nonproductive sequences with premature stops or frame-shifts were excluded. Repertoire clonality was computed as one minus Shannon entropy normalized by log2 of the number of unique productive sequences. TCRdb limited this immuneACCESS table to in-frame rearrangements with V and J called. A share of clones is missing; checked studies link under half to unresolved V genes, and the rest is unexplained. V and J calls and clone size follow that table, whereas D and trimming were derived from the DNA. The sample has about 5,200 clones on record, more than 70% of them singletons. 5.9% of the sample belongs to the ten largest clones.

Rearrangement joined TRBV9 to TRBJ2-7, with no reliable assignment of the D segment. Input material: pancreatic tumor tissue. The receptor was isolated from a human donor with pancreatic ductal adenocarcinoma. CDR3 reads: CASSPRNYEQYF. DNA sequence: TGTGCCAGCAGCCCCAGGAACTACGAGCAGTACTTC.